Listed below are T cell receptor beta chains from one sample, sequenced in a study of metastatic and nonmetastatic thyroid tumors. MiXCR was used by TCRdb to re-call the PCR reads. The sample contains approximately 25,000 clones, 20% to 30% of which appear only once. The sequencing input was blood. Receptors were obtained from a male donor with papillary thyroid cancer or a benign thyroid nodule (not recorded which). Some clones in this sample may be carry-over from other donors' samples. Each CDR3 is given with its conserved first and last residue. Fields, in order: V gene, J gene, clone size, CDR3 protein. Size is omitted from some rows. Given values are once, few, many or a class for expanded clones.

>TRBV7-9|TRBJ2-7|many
CASSSISEQYF
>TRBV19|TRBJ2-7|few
CASNLGDGSSYEQYF
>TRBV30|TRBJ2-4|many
CAWSVLEGQLYF
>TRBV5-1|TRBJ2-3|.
CASSPGSGAGDTQYF
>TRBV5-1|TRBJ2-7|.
CASSPGQGGGYEQYF
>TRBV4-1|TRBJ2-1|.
CASSQDRGGPNERFF
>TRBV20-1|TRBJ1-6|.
CSARMVVDNSPLHF
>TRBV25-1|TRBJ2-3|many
CASSRTSGSGTDTQYF
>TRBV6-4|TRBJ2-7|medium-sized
CASFLGQGQDEQYF
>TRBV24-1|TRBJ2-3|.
CATSDHSGTSDSTDTQYF
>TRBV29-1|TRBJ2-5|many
CSATGGRSETQYF
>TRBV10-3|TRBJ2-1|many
CAISEPSGRHNEQFF
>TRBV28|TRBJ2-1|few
CASRYTSWSNLEQFF
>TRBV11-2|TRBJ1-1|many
CASSRGLEAFF